This T cell receptor (beta chain) came from a study of Ad26.COV2.S vaccination and SARS-CoV-2 variants. Study-level background: In the study, Ad26.COV2.S was injected intramuscularly once, or twice 56 days apart.

This clone was found a few times. Its matching antigen is unknown. Findings and limits, study-wide: For non-spike TCRs, breadth in vaccine recipients resembled that in placebo recipients.

Between the trimmed V and J ends, which lost 10 bases and 6 bases, there was a span of 19 bases. The germline V gene has CDR1 MNHEY and CDR2 SVGAGI. The CDR3 sequence is 13 residues long. Repertoires were generated with immunoSEQ multiplex PCR, while TCRdb's copy carries only in-frame clones and drops some. The sample contains almost 400,000 clones, about 91% of which appear only once. Treatment given: around 19 received Ad26.COV2.S at low or high dose, single or two shots; 5 received placebo; per-sample allocation not given. Collection of the samples took place on day 63 after the first injection of vaccine or placebo. Donation was by an adult aged 18-55 years who was in Boston. An Ad26 vector expressing Wuhan-strain SARS-CoV-2 spike served as the vaccine.

The V and J genes are TRBV6-5 and TRBJ2-7; the D gene is possibly TRBD2 (6 bases). The source was peripheral blood, collected in a trial of Ad26.COV2.S vaccine versus placebo. The clonotype comes from a person aged 18-60 years who received the Ad26.COV2.S COVID-19 vaccine or a placebo. The CDR3 coding sequence is TGTGCCACCGGTAAAAGGGGCGGGGCCGAGCAGTACTTC. It encodes CATGKRGGAEQYF.